Shown below are 3 T cell receptor beta chains from a single sample sequenced in a study of blood T cell repertoires in COVID-19. Clones were read by immunoSEQ multiplex PCR, and TCRdb kept only the in-frame ones, dropping some. The sample shows about 270,000 clones, approximately 89% of them seen only once. Material for sequencing was peripheral blood. These receptors were obtained from a man between 40 and 49 years old with active or convalescent COVID-19.

The CDR3 loop is CASSSWASGSGEQYF. The CDR3 DNA reads as TGTGCCAGCAGCTCCTGGGCCTCGGGAAGCGGCGAGCAGTACTTC. The genes are TRBV7-9 and TRBJ2-7; a weak D match, TRBD2 (5 bases). Trimming took 4 bases from V and 6 from J, leaving 19 bases between them. The V gene's germline CDR1 is SEHNR and CDR2 FQNEAQ (reference sequence). CDR3 length: 15 residues.

The rearrangement links TRBV10-2 to TRBJ1-5; no clear D gene. Deletions cut 5 bases from V and 2 bases from J, with 10 bases between. In germline, CDR1 is WSHSY, CDR2 SAAADI. There are 14 residues in the CDR3. The CDR3 DNA reads TGCGCCAGCAGTTCTGGTGGAGGCAATCAGCCCCAGCATTTT. Translation: CASSSGGGNQPQHF.

The gene calls are TRBV3-1 (or the pseudogene TRBV3-2) and TRBJ2-3; a weak D match, TRBD2 (6 bases). The CDR3 runs to 14 residues. CDR1 and CDR2 from the germline V gene are LGHDT and YNNKEL (reference sequence). V lost 3 bases and J 0 bases, leaving 7 bases between the germline ends. This CDR3 reads CASSQGLSTDTQYF. The CDR3, as DNA: TGTGCCAGCAGCCAGGGACTTAGCACAGATACGCAGTATTTT.